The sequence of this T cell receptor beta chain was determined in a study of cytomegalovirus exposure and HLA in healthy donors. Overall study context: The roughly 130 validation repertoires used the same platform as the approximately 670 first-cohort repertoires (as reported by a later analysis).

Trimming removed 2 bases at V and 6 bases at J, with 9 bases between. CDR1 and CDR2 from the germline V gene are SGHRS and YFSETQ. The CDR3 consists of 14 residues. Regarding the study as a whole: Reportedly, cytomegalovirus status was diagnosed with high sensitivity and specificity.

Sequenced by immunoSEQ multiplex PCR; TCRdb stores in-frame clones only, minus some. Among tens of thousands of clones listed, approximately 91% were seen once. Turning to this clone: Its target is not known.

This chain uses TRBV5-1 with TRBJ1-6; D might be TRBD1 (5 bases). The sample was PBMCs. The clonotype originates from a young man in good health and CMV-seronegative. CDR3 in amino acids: CASSFRQGNSPLHF. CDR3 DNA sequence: TGCGCCAGCAGCTTCAGGCAGGGTAATTCACCCCTCCACTTT.